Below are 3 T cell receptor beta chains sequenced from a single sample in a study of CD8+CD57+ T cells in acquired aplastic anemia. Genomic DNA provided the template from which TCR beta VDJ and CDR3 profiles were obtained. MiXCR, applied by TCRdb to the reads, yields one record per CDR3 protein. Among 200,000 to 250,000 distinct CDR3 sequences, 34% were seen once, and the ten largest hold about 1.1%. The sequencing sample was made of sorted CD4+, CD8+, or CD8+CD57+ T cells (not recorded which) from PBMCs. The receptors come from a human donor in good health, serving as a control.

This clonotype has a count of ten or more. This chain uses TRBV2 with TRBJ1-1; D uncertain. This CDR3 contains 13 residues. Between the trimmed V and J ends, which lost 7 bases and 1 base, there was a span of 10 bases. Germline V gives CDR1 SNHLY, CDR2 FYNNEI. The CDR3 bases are TGTGCCAGCAAACTTGAGGGGAACACTGAAGCTTTCTTT. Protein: CASKLEGNTEAFF.

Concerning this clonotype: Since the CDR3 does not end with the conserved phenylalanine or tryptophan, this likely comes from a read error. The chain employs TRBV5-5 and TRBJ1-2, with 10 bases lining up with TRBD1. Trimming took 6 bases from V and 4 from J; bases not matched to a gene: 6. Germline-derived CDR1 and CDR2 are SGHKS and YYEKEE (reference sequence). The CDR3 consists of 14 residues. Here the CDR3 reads CASIQDRGLYGYTS. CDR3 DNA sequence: TGTGCCAGCATCCAAGACAGGGGGCTCTATGGCTACACCTCC.

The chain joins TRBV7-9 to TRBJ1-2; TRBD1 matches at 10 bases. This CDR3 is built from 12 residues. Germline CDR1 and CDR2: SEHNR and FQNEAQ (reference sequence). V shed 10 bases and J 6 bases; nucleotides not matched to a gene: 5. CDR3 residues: CANPDRGNGYTF. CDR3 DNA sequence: TGTGCCAACCCGGACAGGGGGAATGGCTACACCTTC.